The sequence of this T cell receptor beta chain was determined in a study of metastatic and nonmetastatic thyroid tumors. Study-level points and caveats: For both blood and tumor, malignant thyroid tumors reportedly showed significantly higher TCR beta diversity than benign nodules did.

With MiXCR, TCRdb called clones anew from the PCR reads. The data hold about 42,000 clones, with about an eighth observed a single time. This clone was detected ten times or more. Antigen unknown. V lost 2 bases to trimming and J lost 3 bases, with 12 bases between them. This CDR3 has 14 amino acids. Germline V gives CDR1 SGHNT, CDR2 YYREEE (reference sequence). Thyroid surgery took place with no prior treatment in any patient. The specimen sequenced was blood. The clonotype comes from a male donor with papillary thyroid cancer or a benign thyroid nodule (not recorded which). Some clones in this sample may be carry-over from other donors' samples. The rearrangement joins TRBV5-4 to TRBJ2-7; D assignment may be TRBD1 or TRBD2 (5 bases each). The CDR3 spells CASSFRDGSYEQYF. CDR3 coding DNA: TGTGCCAGCAGCTTTAGGGACGGAAGCTACGAGCAGTACTTC.